This entry concerns a single T cell receptor (beta chain). The CDR3 loop spans 16 amino acids. Germline V gives CDR1 KGHDR, CDR2 SFDVKD. The ends lost 4 bases at V and 0 bases at J; junction bases unmatched: 5. The study recruited people aged roughly 18 to 100 years across roughly 25 US areas. Two negative PCRs, clearance, or symptom resolution were required of recovered Cohort 3 donors. The method was immunoSEQ multiplex PCR; TCRdb's version includes in-frame clones alone and lacks a portion of them. Here the sample spans 300,000 to 400,000 clones, around 90% being singletons. The data belong to a study of blood T cell repertoires in COVID-19.

This chain joins TRBV24-1 and TRBJ2-1; 7 positions agree with TRBD2. What was sequenced was PBMCs or T cells enriched from blood (not recorded which). This TCR derives from a man between 60 and 75 years old who had recovered from COVID-19. The CDR3 coding sequence is TGTGCCACCAGTGACACTAGCGCCCGCTCCTACAATGAGCAGTTCTTC. This encodes CATSDTSARSYNEQFF.